The source of this T cell receptor (beta chain) is a study of spatial heterogeneity in lung cancer. As for time point: sample taken at primary tumor resection. Whole RNA from tumor, nontumor lung or frozen PBMC was sequenced unsorted. General observations from the study: Resection saw ubiquitous expanded tumor TCRs appear in blood more than follow-up did.

V was clipped by 1 base and J by 8 bases; unmatched bases: 2. Per germline, CDR1 SGHTA and CDR2 FQGNSA. This CDR3 region has 13 residues. A unique molecular identifier was carried by every single TCR cDNA molecule. MiXCR, applied by TCRdb to the 5' RACE reads, yields one record per CDR3 protein. The data contain approximately 92,000 distinct CDR3 sequences, about 12% of them seen just once; the ten biggest clones take up roughly 41%. A word on this clonotype: Antigen specificity is unknown.

The receptor was isolated from a male donor with early-stage non-small cell lung cancer. Sequenced here: PBMCs, sampled at surgery. The chain carries TRBV7-2 and TRBJ2-1; 7 positions match TRBD1. The CDR3 region is CASSLVTGDEQFF. CDR3 bases: TGTGCCAGCAGCTTAGTAACAGGGGATGAGCAGTTCTTC. Together with reference TRBV7-2 and TRBJ2-1, the CDR3 gives the full variable domain: GAGVSQSPSNKVTEKGKDVELRCDPISGHTALYWYRQSLGQGLEFLIYFQGNSAPDKSGLPSDRFSAERTGGSVSTLTIQRTQQEDSAVYLCASSLVTGDEQFFGPGTRLTVL.